Reported below is one T cell receptor (beta chain). The data were taken from a study of blood T cell repertoires in COVID-19. Clones were read by immunoSEQ multiplex PCR, and TCRdb kept only the in-frame ones, dropping some. This sample has about 270,000 clones; about 84% occur once, and the top ten carry approximately 6.2%. Germline CDR1 is MNHEY and CDR2 is SVGAGI. The V and J ends lost 5 bases and 9 bases, in that order; junction bases with no gene match: 6. The CDR3 contains 15 residues. The V gene is TRBV6-5, the J gene TRBJ1-6; 11 bases line up with TRBD1. Source material: peripheral blood. The sequence derives from a woman aged 80 or over with COVID-19, enrolled during active disease. CDR3 protein: CASSRTGTGGSPLHF. The CDR3 DNA reads as TGTGCCAGCAGTCGGACTGGGACAGGGGGTTCACCCCTCCACTTT.